The TCR beta chain under discussion was sequenced for a study of regulatory T cells in long-lasting Graves disease. Study results and limitations: Persistent Graves' patients showed reduced TCR diversity versus newly diagnosed patients. The analysis examined peripheral blood only and excluded thyroid tissue. There was favoring of TRBV28, TRBJ1-2 and TRBJ2-5 in persistent disease.

This clonotype was observed at least ten times. Antigen: not known. The V end was cut by 6 bases, the J end by 9 bases, with 12 bases between. CDR3 size: 12 residues. Arm-PCR of CDR3 regions and iRepertoire HTBI primers were used to build TCR beta libraries. In the study's own analysis: Detected in the samples were 62 TRBV and over twelve TRBJ segments. TCRdb reanalysed the multiplex PCR reads using MiXCR and keeps one entry per CDR3 protein. The V and J calls come from TCRdb's annotation, not from the publication. The sample lists over 300,000 distinct CDR3 sequences, 15% to 18% occurring once. Time point indicated: newly diagnosed GD, antithyroid drugs for less than 3 months. Researchers made the TCR library from RNA that was extracted from PBMCs.

This receptor was identified in a female donor with Graves disease. This specimen was peripheral blood mononuclear cells (PBMCs), taken at new diagnosis, from a patient treated with antithyroid drugs. This sequence joins TRBV12-3 or TRBV12-4 and TRBJ2-1; either TRBD1 or TRBD2 may supply D (5 bases each). CDR3 sequence reads: CASSAIGGEQFF. CDR3 sequence (DNA): TGTGCCAGCAGCGCTATTGGGGGTGAGCAGTTCTTC.